One sample yielded the 23 T cell receptor beta chains listed below, sequenced in a study of T cells in Graves' hyperthyroidism and ophthalmopathy. Amplified TCR beta CDR3 regions came from RNA transcripts. The HTBI primer set was used in a first-round RT-PCR of the TCR CDR3. TCRdb used MiXCR to reprocess the multiplex PCR reads, holding one entry per CDR3 protein. Altogether some 740,000 distinct CDR3 sequences are present, 13% to 15% being singletons, with the ten largest covering roughly 10%. The source material was blood. All receptors come from a woman aged 18-30 years with Graves' hyperthyroidism.

The chain uses TRBV5-1 and TRBJ2-3, with TRBD2 matching 8 bases. This CDR3 spans 14 amino acids. The germline CDR1 and CDR2 sequences are SGHRS and YFSETQ. V was pared by 3 bases and J by 6 bases, with 6 bases of the junction left unmatched. The CDR3 DNA is TGCGCCAGCAGCTGGGGACTAGATGCGGATACGCAGTATTTT. This sequence encodes CASSWGLDADTQYF.

V gene TRBV7-9 combines with J gene TRBJ2-7, with D tentatively TRBD2 (5 bases). Germline assignment: CDR1 SEHNR and CDR2 FQNEAQ (reference sequence). V shed 8 bases and J shed 2 bases, with 28 bases lying between them. The CDR3 spans 18 residues. The CDR3 nucleotides read TGTGCCAGCGGCCCCCTGGCGGGCGCGAAGCTCACGACCTACGAGCAGTACTTC. Translated: CASGPLAGAKLTTYEQYF.

This clonotype was counted ten times or more. This chain uses TRBV7-9 with TRBJ2-1; D possibly corresponds to TRBD2 (6 bases). The CDR3 sequence is 17 residues long. The V end was cut by 1 base, the J end by 5 bases, with 18 bases between. From germline, CDR1 is SEHNR and CDR2 FQNEAQ (reference sequence). This chain's CDR3 is CASSLGSGDFYDNEQFF. CDR3 nucleotides: TGTGCCAGCAGCTTAGGCTCGGGGGACTTCTACGACAATGAGCAGTTCTTC. Variable domain in full (rest from reference TRBV7-9 and TRBJ2-1): DTGVSQNPRHKITKRGQNVTFRCDPISEHNRLYWYRQTLGQGPEFLTYFQNEAQLEKSRLLSDRFSAERPKGSFSTLEIQRTEQGDSAMYLCASSLGSGDFYDNEQFFGPGTRLTVL.

V and J are TRBV7-9 and TRBJ1-2; 7 bases match TRBD1. Germline loops: CDR1 SEHNR, CDR2 FQNEAQ (reference sequence). The CDR3 covers 14 residues. J lost 10 bases, V lost 2 bases, and 10 bases had no gene match. The CDR3: CASSLTGTAMVYTF. CDR3 bases: TGTGCCAGCAGCTTAACCGGGACAGCGATGGTCTACACCTTC.

This clonotype has a handful of counts. Its ends do not fully match the called genes, so a read error is possible. The genes are TRBV7-2 and TRBJ1-1, with D tentatively TRBD1 (6 bases). The length of the CDR3 is 15 residues. Germline V gene sequence: CDR1 SGHTA, CDR2 FQGNSA. DNA of the CDR3: TGTGCCAGCGGCTTAGGGGGAGGTACGGACACTGAAGCTTTCTTT. Its translation: CASGLGGGTDTEAFF.

This clonotype has a count of ten or more. This chain joins TRBV7-2 and TRBJ2-7, with 11 bases fitting TRBD2. The J segment lost 2 bases and the V segment lost 2 bases, leaving 8 bases of the junction unmatched. CDR1 is SGHTA and CDR2 is FQGNSA in the germline V gene. The CDR3 extends over 17 amino acids. CDR3 loop: CASSLFGLAGGTYEQYF. The DNA for the CDR3 is TGTGCCAGCAGCTTATTCGGCCTAGCGGGAGGAACCTACGAGCAGTACTTC.

The chain links TRBV12-3 or TRBV12-4 to TRBJ2-1, with a tentative D call TRBD1 (5 bases). Trimming stripped 4 bases from V and 4 bases from J, with 14 bases between. The CDR3 length is 15 residues. CDR3 loop: CASSWARRQYNEQFF. DNA for the CDR3: TGTGCCAGCAGTTGGGCCCGGCGACAGTACAATGAGCAGTTCTTC.

The chain uses TRBV7-2 and TRBJ2-1, with D perhaps TRBD2 (5 bases). CDR1 and CDR2 (germline): SGHTA, FQGNSA. The ends were cut back, 6 bases at V and 0 bases at J, with 12 bases in the middle. CDR3 length: 15 residues. Written as DNA, the CDR3 is TGTGCCAGCAGGTGGGAAGGGAGCTCCTACAATGAGCAGTTCTTC. It specifies CASRWEGSSYNEQFF.

This clonotype was found many times. V usage is TRBV24-1 and J usage is TRBJ2-1, with TRBD2 matching 14 bases. Looked up from germline, CDR1 is KGHDR and CDR2 is SFDVKD. The CDR3 totals 18 residues. The junction had 10 bases not matched to a gene; V was cut back by 3 bases and J by 7 bases. CDR3 DNA: TGTGCCACCAGTGATGTCCACGGGACTAGCGGGAGCATGAATGAGCAGTTCTTC. It is translated as CATSDVHGTSGSMNEQFF.

The sample holds many counts of this clonotype. V is TRBV12-3 or TRBV12-4 and J is TRBJ2-2; 9 nucleotides align to TRBD1. The V and J ends lost 5 bases and 3 bases, in that order; junction bases with no gene match: 7. The CDR3 has 16 amino acids. CDR3 sequence reads: CASSGGTGTYTGELFF. CDR3 sequence (DNA): TGTGCCAGCAGTGGGGGGACAGGGACTTACACCGGGGAGCTGTTTTTT.

This clonotype was observed a handful of times. A much larger clone is a single base away; this may be a read error. The rearrangement uses TRBV7-2 and TRBJ2-7; D is ambiguous. This CDR3 contains 13 residues. Per germline, CDR1 SGHTA and CDR2 FQGNSA. The CDR3 reads CANSLESAYEQYF. The CDR3 DNA follows: TGTGCCAACAGCTTAGAGTCAGCATACGAGCAGTACTTC.

This clonotype was detected many times. This chain connects TRBV12-3 or TRBV12-4 to TRBJ2-3; tentatively, D is TRBD1 or TRBD2 (5 bases each). V dropped 3 bases and J dropped 3 bases, with 7 bases sitting between them. The CDR3 has 13 amino acids. DNA for the CDR3: TGTGCCAGCAGTTTTTGGGGGACAGATACGCAGTATTTT. This translates into CASSFWGTDTQYF.

The chain joins TRBV15 to TRBJ2-7, with 10 bases aligning to TRBD1. The CDR3 is made up of 16 amino acids. Germline V gene data show CDR1 as LNHNV and CDR2 as YYDKDF (reference sequence). The trim removed 0 bases at V and 5 bases at J, leaving 7 bases unmatched. The CDR3 reads CATSRDRDRGANEQYF. The CDR3, as DNA: TGTGCCACCAGCAGAGATCGGGACAGGGGCGCCAACGAGCAGTACTTC.

V and J are TRBV13 and TRBJ2-1, with 7 bases matching TRBD2. Per germline, CDR1 PRHDT and CDR2 FYEKMQ (reference sequence). The CDR3 length is 17 residues. Unmatched junction bases numbered 15, after V lost 3 bases and J lost 7 bases. The CDR3 loop is CASSFAATSRAPNEQFF. For the CDR3, the DNA is TGTGCCAGCAGCTTCGCGGCGACTAGCAGAGCCCCTAATGAGCAGTTCTTC.

This clonotype was observed a few times. The chain has TRBV20-1 and TRBJ1-2; 7 bases align to TRBD1. This CDR3 has 15 amino acids. V trimming: 5 bases; J trimming: 7 bases; junction bases outside the gene matches: 16. Germline CDR1 DFQATT, CDR2 SNEGSKA (reference sequence). For the CDR3, the DNA is TGCAGTGCTCCGATCCGACGAGGGGGCACATCTGGCTACACCTTC. This codes for CSAPIRRGGTSGYTF.

This clonotype was seen repeatedly, ten times or more. J is TRBJ1-5 and V is TRBV30; 9 bases are a match to TRBD1. This CDR3 comprises 13 residues. CDR1 is GTSNPN and CDR2 is SVGIG in the germline V gene (reference sequence). V shed 8 bases, J shed 6 bases, and the junction held 8 bases outside the gene matches. CDR3 in DNA: TGTGCCGGTGGACAGGGGATCGGTCAGCCCCAGCATTTT. Protein: CAGGQGIGQPQHF.

The V and J genes are TRBV9 and TRBJ2-1; D is undetermined. The ends were cut back, 0 bases at V and 3 bases at J, with 13 bases in the middle. There are 16 residues in the CDR3. Germline V gene sequence: CDR1 SGDLS, CDR2 YYNGEE. The CDR3 DNA reads TGTGCCAGCAGCGTAGAGGGCAACTATCACTACAATGAGCAGTTCTTC. Its translation is CASSVEGNYHYNEQFF.

The table lists this clonotype with many counts. The chain combines TRBV20-1 with TRBJ2-1; 10 bases agree with TRBD1. CDR1 and CDR2 (germline): DFQATT, SNEGSKA (reference sequence). This CDR3 is 14 amino acids long. V lost 4 bases, J lost 9 bases, and 9 bases stayed unmatched. The CDR3 sequence is CSAIPGQGLGEQFF. CDR3 bases: TGCAGTGCTATACCGGGACAGGGGTTAGGTGAGCAGTTCTTC.

This sequence joins TRBV6-2 or TRBV6-3 and TRBJ1-3; the match to TRBD1 covers 9 bases. With 0 bases clipped from V and 7 bases from J, the junction kept 4 bases outside the gene matches. The CDR3 runs to 15 residues. CDR1 MNHEY and CDR2 SVGEGT come from the germline V gene. CDR3 sequence (DNA): TGTGCCAGCAGTTACTCGGAAGGACAGGGGAACACCATATATTTT. Its protein is CASSYSEGQGNTIYF.

In this sample, this clonotype turned up many times. In DNA, the CDR3 is TGTGCCACCAGTGATCCAGGGTACGGGGAGCTGTTTTTT. Translated: CATSDPGYGELFF. This chain uses TRBV24-1 with TRBJ2-2; TRBD1 is a possible D gene (5 bases). V gave up 3 bases and J gave up 7 bases, with 8 bases separating them. The CDR3 is 13 amino acids. Germline values: CDR1 KGHDR, CDR2 SFDVKD.

The rearrangement joins TRBV5-4 to TRBJ2-7; TRBD1 is a possible D gene (6 bases). Trimming removed 4 bases at V and 2 bases at J, with 13 bases between. This CDR3 spans 14 amino acids. Germline V CDR1 and CDR2: SGHNT, YYREEE (reference sequence). The CDR3 here is CASSARDTTYEQYF. Here the CDR3 DNA reads TGTGCCAGCAGCGCCCGGGACACGACCTACGAGCAGTACTTC.

This clonotype was detected ten times or more. This CDR3 reads CASRDRSNQPQHF. CDR3 coding DNA: TGTGCCAGCCGGGACAGGTCTAATCAGCCCCAGCATTTT. This sequence joins TRBV2 and TRBJ1-5, with 8 bases lining up with TRBD1. With V trimmed by 8 bases and J by 4 bases, 4 bases remained unmatched. Germline V CDR1 and CDR2: SNHLY, FYNNEI. This CDR3 has 13 residues. The full variable domain, in which reference TRBV2 and TRBJ1-5 provide the parts outside the CDR3, is EPEVTQTPSHQVTQMGQEVILRCVPISNHLYFYWYRQILGQKVEFLVSFYNNEISEKSEIFDDQFSVERPDGSNFTLKIRSTKLEDSAMYFCASRDRSNQPQHFGDGTRLSIL.

V is TRBV29-1 and J is TRBJ2-1, with unresolved D. The CDR3 length is 14 residues. Germline V gene data show CDR1 as SQVTM and CDR2 as ANQGSEA. The ends were cut back, 2 bases at V and 7 bases at J, with 15 bases in the middle. CDR3 bases: TGCAGCGTTGAAAGGCCAATCGATAGGAATGAGCAGTTCTTC. Its protein is CSVERPIDRNEQFF.